Included here is one T cell receptor beta chain sequence, with context. The sample belongs to a study of blood T cell repertoires in COVID-19. Participants, 18 to 89 years old, spanned under 30 US areas. Each participant's cohort was designated according to participant-reported clinical history. As processed by the authors: Reference gene primer amplification gave estimated nucleated cell counts. Libraries were prepared by immunoSEQ multiplex PCR; TCRdb keeps only in-frame clonotypes and omits some of them. The V and J calls and the clone size are those of that table, but D and trimming were determined from the DNA. The table has approximately 240,000 clones, about nine tenths seen once; the top ten hold just under 6.5%. In germline, CDR1 is MGHDK, CDR2 SYGVNS. The CDR3 totals 13 residues. Trimming removed 7 bases from V and 4 bases from J, with 13 bases in between.

The gene calls are TRBV25-1 and TRBJ1-2; possibly TRBD1 for D (5 bases). Specimen: PBMCs or T cells enriched from blood (not recorded which). The origin of this receptor is a woman in her thirties with acute COVID-19. The CDR3 region is CASTSTEFYGYTF. The CDR3 coding sequence is TGTGCCAGCACCTCGACAGAATTCTATGGCTACACCTTC.